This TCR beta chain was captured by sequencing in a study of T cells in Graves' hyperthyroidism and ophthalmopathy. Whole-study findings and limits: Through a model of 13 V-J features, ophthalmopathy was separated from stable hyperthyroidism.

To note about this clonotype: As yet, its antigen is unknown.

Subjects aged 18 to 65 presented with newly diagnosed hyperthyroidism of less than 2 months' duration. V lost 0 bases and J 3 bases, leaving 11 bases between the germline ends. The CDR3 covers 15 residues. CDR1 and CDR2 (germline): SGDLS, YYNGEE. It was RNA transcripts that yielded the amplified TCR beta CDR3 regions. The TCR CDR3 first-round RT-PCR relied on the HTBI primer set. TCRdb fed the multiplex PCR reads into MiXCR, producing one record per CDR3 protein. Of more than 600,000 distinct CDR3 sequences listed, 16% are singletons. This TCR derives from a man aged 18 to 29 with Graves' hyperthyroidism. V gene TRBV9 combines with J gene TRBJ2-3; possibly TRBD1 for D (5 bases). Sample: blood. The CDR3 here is CASSVGGAVTDTQYF. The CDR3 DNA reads TGTGCCAGCAGCGTAGGGGGCGCAGTAACAGATACGCAGTATTTT.